Shown below are 30 T cell receptor beta chains from a single sample sequenced in a study of blood T cell repertoires in COVID-19. The data were produced by immunoSEQ multiplex PCR, yet TCRdb's version contains in-frame clones alone and is incomplete. The top ten clones hold around 18% of a sample with about 61,000 clones, around 88% of them seen once. Sequenced: peripheral blood. Receptors originate from a woman older than 75 with active COVID-19.

The V and J genes are TRBV4-3 and TRBJ2-3; perhaps TRBD2 as D (5 bases). The CDR3 totals 15 residues. The germline V gene encodes CDR1 LGHNA and CDR2 YSLEER. The V end lost 4 bases, the J end lost 0 bases, and 11 bases lay between the germline ends. The CDR3 DNA follows: TGCGCCAGCAGCCTCGGGGTGGGGAGCACAGATACGCAGTATTTT. Translating it yields CASSLGVGSTDTQYF.

The gene calls are TRBV6-5 and TRBJ1-1; D is perhaps TRBD1 (6 bases). The CDR3 extends over 14 amino acids. V was pared by 2 bases and J by 5 bases, with 12 bases between. Germline assignment: CDR1 MNHEY and CDR2 SVGAGI. The DNA for the CDR3 is TGTGCCAGCAGTTACACAGGGTATGGGACTGAAGCTTTCTTT. It is translated as CASSYTGYGTEAFF.

The chain recombines TRBV10-3 with TRBJ1-2; 9 bases map to TRBD1. J lost 2 bases, V lost 3 bases, and 1 base had no gene match. Germline-derived CDR1 and CDR2 are ENHRY and SYGVKD. This CDR3 has 14 amino acids. In DNA, the CDR3 is TGTGCCATCAGTGATGGGACAGGGAACTATGGCTACACCTTC. Translated: CAISDGTGNYGYTF.

This rearrangement joins TRBV19 to TRBJ2-3, with TRBD2 as a possible D gene (5 bases). Looked up from germline, CDR1 is LNHDA and CDR2 is SQIVND (reference sequence). V lost 3 bases and J lost 2, with 12 bases in between. The CDR3 runs 15 residues. The CDR3 sequence: CASSIFAGDTDTQYF. The CDR3 DNA sequence: TGTGCCAGTAGTATCTTTGCGGGCGACACAGATACGCAGTATTTT.

The rearrangement uses TRBV19 and TRBJ2-3, with TRBD1 identical over 9 bases. Germline assignment: CDR1 LNHDA and CDR2 SQIVND (reference sequence). The CDR3 is 14 residues long. J was trimmed by 4 bases and V by 10 bases; bases with no gene match: 9. DNA for the CDR3: TGTGCCACCTTGGACAGGGGAGGTTCAGATACGCAGTATTTT. Translation: CATLDRGGSDTQYF.

CDR3 amino acids: CASSVEGADTQYF. The CDR3 bases are TGTGCCAGCAGCGTAGAGGGGGCGGATACGCAGTATTTT. The rearrangement uses TRBV9 and TRBJ2-3; 7 bases are shared with TRBD1. The ends lost 0 bases at V and 6 bases at J; junction bases unmatched: 1. Germline V gene lookup returns CDR1 SGDLS and CDR2 YYNGEE. This CDR3 comprises 13 residues.

The gene calls are TRBV27 and TRBJ2-1, with a possible D match to TRBD2 (5 bases). Trimming removed 5 bases from V and 7 bases from J, with 15 bases in between. This CDR3 comprises 14 residues. Germline V gene lookup returns CDR1 MNHEY and CDR2 SMNVEV (reference sequence). CDR3 loop: CASSIKIRGNEQFF. DNA for the CDR3: TGTGCCAGCAGTATAAAGATTCGGGGTAATGAGCAGTTCTTC.

The V call is TRBV5-1, the J call TRBJ1-4; no clear D. The CDR3 has 14 amino acids. V was trimmed by 0 bases and J by 2 bases, leaving 5 bases between them. The germline gives CDR1 SGHRS, CDR2 YFSETQ. CDR3 DNA: TGCGCCAGCAGCTTGGACGGGACTAATGAAAAACTGTTTTTT. Its translation is CASSLDGTNEKLFF.

The chain has TRBV5-1 and TRBJ2-3, with a weak D call TRBD1 (6 bases). Germline CDR1 SGHRS, CDR2 YFSETQ. Trimming stripped 4 bases from V and 4 bases from J, with 13 bases between. The CDR3 runs to 14 residues. The CDR3 is CASSDPQGPDTQYF. CDR3 bases: TGCGCCAGCAGCGACCCACAGGGCCCAGATACGCAGTATTTT. The whole variable domain, filled in from reference TRBV5-1 and TRBJ2-3, reads KAGVTQTPRYLIKTRGQQVTLSCSPISGHRSVSWYQQTPGQGLQFLFEYFSETQRNKGNFPGRFSGRQFSNSRSEMNVSTLELGDSALYLCASSDPQGPDTQYFGPGTRLTVL.

The J gene is TRBJ2-1, the V gene TRBV5-5; 14 bases line up with TRBD2. Germline lookup yields CDR1 SGHKS and CDR2 YYEKEE (reference sequence). Trimming cost V 7 bases and J 1 base; bases outside gene matches: 7. This CDR3 is built from 17 residues. The CDR3 protein is CASERTSGGWSYNEQFF. Here the CDR3 DNA reads TGTGCCAGCGAACGGACTAGCGGGGGGTGGTCCTACAATGAGCAGTTCTTC.

The chain employs TRBV4-2 and TRBJ2-7, with 10 bases matching TRBD2. V trimming: 1 base; J trimming: 5 bases; junction bases outside the gene matches: 11. CDR1 is LGHNA, CDR2 YNFKEQ, per germline. This CDR3 comprises 17 residues. CDR3 protein: CASSQGPVGLARNEQYF. CDR3 bases: TGTGCCAGCAGCCAAGGTCCTGTGGGACTAGCGCGGAACGAGCAGTACTTC.

V and J are TRBV5-5 and TRBJ1-5; no reliable D call. The CDR3 consists of 15 residues. Trimming left V 5 bases short and J 5 bases short, with 17 bases between. Germline V CDR1 and CDR2: SGHKS, YYEKEE (reference sequence). The CDR3 region is CASRRGQSSDQPQHF. The CDR3 DNA reads TGTGCCAGCAGGCGGGGTCAAAGCAGCGATCAGCCCCAGCATTTT. Looking up the rest from reference TRBV5-5 and TRBJ1-5 gives the full variable domain: DAGVTQSPTHLIKTRGQQVTLRCSPISGHKSVSWYQQVLGQGPQFIFQYYEKEERGRGNFPDRFSARQFPNYSSELNVNALLLGDSALYLCASRRGQSSDQPQHFGDGTRLSIL.

The CDR3 region is CATLRQGLGSPLHF. Here the CDR3 DNA reads TGTGCCACTTTGCGACAGGGGTTGGGTTCACCCCTCCACTTT. This chain joins TRBV2 and TRBJ1-6, with 8 bases that match TRBD1. V lost 10 bases, J lost 9 bases, and 11 bases stayed unmatched. The CDR3 sequence is 14 residues long. In germline, CDR1 is SNHLY, CDR2 FYNNEI.

This clone was seen just once. The rearrangement links TRBV6-5 to TRBJ2-7, with 11 bases matching TRBD2. The CDR3 spans 14 residues. The germline V gene encodes CDR1 MNHEY and CDR2 SVGAGI. After removal of 5 bases from V and 3 bases from J, the junction contained 3 bases not matched to a gene. CDR3 in DNA: TGTGCCAGCAGTCCTAGCGGGGGGTACTACGAGCAGTACTTC. Amino acids: CASSPSGGYYEQYF.

The chain recombines TRBV3-1 (or the pseudogene TRBV3-2) with TRBJ2-3, with TRBD2 as a possible D gene (6 bases). Germline-derived CDR1 and CDR2 are LGHDT and YNNKEL (reference sequence). The CDR3 contains 16 residues. Trimming pared 4 bases from V and 0 bases from J, leaving 14 bases between. The CDR3 sequence: CASSLRVAGSTDTQYF. The CDR3, as DNA: TGTGCCAGCAGCCTCCGAGTGGCGGGAAGCACAGATACGCAGTATTTT.

This sequence joins TRBV7-2 and TRBJ2-5, with 14 bases matching TRBD2. Per the germline V gene, CDR1 is SGHTA and CDR2 is FQGNSA. This CDR3 region has 17 residues. V dropped 4 bases and J dropped 5; count of bases not matched to a gene: 9. The CDR3 DNA reads TGTGCCAGCAGCTCGGGACTAGCGGGGGCATTGGGGGAGACCCAGTACTTC. Protein product: CASSSGLAGALGETQYF.

The rearrangement uses TRBV5-6 and TRBJ1-5; D remains unclear. The germline V and J ends were trimmed by 0 bases and 2 bases, with 12 bases remaining between them. In germline, CDR1 is SGHDT, CDR2 YYEEEE. The CDR3 contains 16 residues. The CDR3 bases are TGTGCCAGCAGCTTGGGAGGGTACGCAGGCAATCAGCCCCAGCATTTT. Translated, it gives CASSLGGYAGNQPQHF.

This clone has a handful of counts. The J gene is TRBJ2-3, the V gene TRBV3-1 (or the pseudogene TRBV3-2); TRBD1 matches 9 bases. The CDR3 is 16 amino acids. Trimming removed 2 bases from V and 3 bases from J; junction bases left unmatched: 6. The germline V gene encodes CDR1 LGHDT and CDR2 YNNKEL (reference sequence). CDR3 sequence (DNA): TGTGCCAGCAGCCAATGGGACAGGGTTACGACAGATACGCAGTATTTT. As protein: CASSQWDRVTTDTQYF.

This chain links TRBV7-9 with TRBJ2-1, with a tentative D call TRBD2 (6 bases). Trimming took 1 base from V and 4 from J, leaving 11 bases between them. This CDR3 comprises 15 residues. Germline V CDR1 and CDR2: SEHNR, FQNEAQ (reference sequence). In DNA, the CDR3 is TGTGCCAGCAGCTTAGGCGGGGCCACTTACAATGAGCAGTTCTTC. Translation: CASSLGGATYNEQFF.

The chain is built from TRBV3-1 (or the pseudogene TRBV3-2) and TRBJ2-1; D possibly corresponds to TRBD1 (6 bases). V lost 5 bases to trimming and J lost 4 bases, with 12 bases between them. CDR3 length: 14 amino acids. The germline V gene encodes CDR1 LGHDT and CDR2 YNNKEL (reference sequence). The DNA for the CDR3 is TGTGCCAGCAGCGTCCGGGACAATTACAATGAGCAGTTCTTC. Translated: CASSVRDNYNEQFF.

This chain joins TRBV5-6 and TRBJ2-4; 7 bases align to TRBD2. The germline V gene has CDR1 SGHDT and CDR2 YYEEEE. CDR3 length equals 15 residues. V was pared by 3 bases and J by 9 bases, with 12 bases of the junction left unmatched. The CDR3 loop reads CASSSGQGGEGIQYF. The CDR3 nucleotides are TGTGCCAGCAGCTCGGGTCAGGGTGGGGAGGGCATTCAGTACTTC.

This CDR3 reads CASSSRLWGAEAFF. The DNA of the CDR3 is TGTGCCAGCAGTTCCCGCCTATGGGGGGCTGAAGCTTTCTTT. The chain combines TRBV7-9 with TRBJ1-1, with a tentative D call TRBD1 (5 bases). CDR1 SEHNR and CDR2 FQNEAQ come from the germline V gene (reference sequence). CDR3 length: 14 residues. Trimming pared 6 bases from V and 6 bases from J, leaving 17 bases between.

The CDR3 region has the DNA TGTGCCAGCAGTTACGGGCCCGAATACGAGCAGTACTTC. As protein: CASSYGPEYEQYF. The rearrangement links TRBV6-6 to TRBJ2-7; D uncertain. Germline CDR1 is MNHNY and CDR2 is SVGAGI (reference sequence). Between the trimmed V and J ends, which lost 2 bases and 4 bases, there was a span of 9 bases. The CDR3 is 13 residues long.

The rearrangement uses TRBV11-2 and TRBJ1-1, with TRBD1 matching over 8 bases. Per germline, CDR1 SGHAT and CDR2 FQNNGV. The CDR3 has 14 amino acids. The V gene end was trimmed by 5 bases and the J gene end by 4 bases; junction bases not matched to a gene: 6. The CDR3 sequence is CASSLNTGGTEAFF. The CDR3 DNA sequence: TGTGCCAGCAGCCTAAATACAGGGGGCACTGAAGCTTTCTTT.

This rearrangement joins TRBV6-5 to TRBJ1-3; TRBD1 might be the D (5 bases). CDR1 is MNHEY and CDR2 is SVGAGI in the germline V gene. Deletions cut 5 bases from V and 3 bases from J, with 11 bases between. The CDR3 has 14 amino acids. CDR3 nucleotides: TGTGCCAGCAGTACCCAGGGATATGGAAACACCATATATTTT. Its translation is CASSTQGYGNTIYF.

The chain links TRBV5-1 to TRBJ2-3, with D tentatively TRBD2 (6 bases). This CDR3 region has 15 residues. Germline assignment: CDR1 SGHRS and CDR2 YFSETQ. Trimming removed 4 bases at V and 0 bases at J, with 12 bases between. CDR3 in amino acids: CASSPLAESTDTQYF. The CDR3 DNA is TGCGCCAGCAGCCCCTTAGCGGAGAGCACAGATACGCAGTATTTT.

V is TRBV3-1 (or the pseudogene TRBV3-2) and J is TRBJ2-7; D is perhaps TRBD2 (6 bases). Per the germline V gene, CDR1 is LGHDT and CDR2 is YNNKEL (reference sequence). There are 13 residues in the CDR3. Trimming cost V 5 bases and J 3 bases, with 11 bases left between them. The CDR3 sequence: CASSSGLIYEQYF. The CDR3 bases are TGTGCCAGCAGCTCTGGACTAATCTACGAGCAGTACTTC.

This clone was seen more than once but under ten times. This chain links TRBV18 with TRBJ1-1, with a possible D match to TRBD1 (5 bases). V shed 4 bases and J shed 0 bases, with 9 bases lying between them. The CDR3 contains 14 residues. Per the germline V gene, CDR1 is KGHSH and CDR2 is LQKENI. Here the CDR3 reads CASSLTTVNTEAFF. The CDR3 DNA sequence: TGTGCCAGCTCACTTACGACAGTGAACACTGAAGCTTTCTTT.

V is TRBV9 and J is TRBJ2-1; D is uncertain. The V gene's germline CDR1 is SGDLS and CDR2 YYNGEE. The V gene lost 4 bases and the J gene lost 6 bases, with 11 bases spanning the gap. The CDR3 loop spans 13 amino acids. The CDR3 loop reads CASSLPEINEQFF. The DNA of the CDR3 is TGTGCCAGCAGCCTACCCGAGATCAATGAGCAGTTCTTC.

V usage is TRBV12-3 or TRBV12-4 and J usage is TRBJ1-5; the D gene is possibly TRBD1 (5 bases). The CDR3 has 13 residues. Deletions cut 6 bases from V and 5 bases from J, with 11 bases between. The CDR3 DNA reads as TGTGCCAGCAGGCGTGGGGGGGATCAGCCCCAGCATTTT. Translated: CASRRGGDQPQHF.